The 16 T cell receptor beta chains listed next were all sequenced from one sample in a study of T-cell reconstitution after alpha-beta-depleted transplantation in children. Unique molecular identifiers were incorporated into the prepared TCRbeta library. MiXCR was run by TCRdb on the PCR reads, yielding one entry per CDR3 protein. The data show about 220,000 distinct CDR3 sequences, about 15% seen once. The sequencing used PBMCs, mostly from graft donor cells, collected 360 days after TCRalphabeta/CD19-depleted stem cell transplant. The source of these receptors is a male patient between 2 and 15 years old who had a stem cell transplant for acute lymphoblastic leukemia, so the T cells may come from the graft donor.

This clonotype has ten or more counts. V and J are TRBV7-8 and TRBJ2-7; 7 bases are shared with TRBD1. The CDR3 has 14 residues. Trimming cost V 2 bases and J 2 bases; bases outside gene matches: 3. CDR1 and CDR2 from the germline V gene are SGHVS and FQNEAQ. CDR3 loop: CASSLRQGAYEQYF. DNA for the CDR3: TGTGCCAGCAGCTTACGTCAGGGGGCCTACGAGCAGTACTTC.

The V and J genes are TRBV29-1 and TRBJ2-7; TRBD2 agrees at 13 bases. The CDR3 consists of 15 residues. With 1 base clipped from V and 2 bases from J, the junction kept 2 bases outside the gene matches. Germline lookup yields CDR1 SQVTM and CDR2 ANQGSEA. This chain's CDR3 is CSVEGGLAGTYEQYF. The DNA for the CDR3 is TGCAGCGTTGAAGGGGGACTAGCGGGAACCTACGAGCAGTACTTC.

This clonotype came up a few times. This sequence joins TRBV12-3 or TRBV12-4 and TRBJ1-1; 8 nucleotides agree with TRBD1. CDR3 length equals 14 residues. V lost 5 bases to trimming and J lost 0 bases; unmatched junction nucleotides: 2. Here the CDR3 reads CASSGQGMNTEAFF. The CDR3 region has the DNA TGTGCCAGCAGTGGACAGGGCATGAACACTGAAGCTTTCTTT.

J is TRBJ2-1 and V is TRBV29-1, with 12 bases fitting TRBD1. CDR3 length: 14 amino acids. V lost 4 bases, J lost 4 bases, and 2 bases stayed unmatched. Germline V gene data show CDR1 as SQVTM and CDR2 as ANQGSEA. This CDR3 reads CSVAGQGAYNEQFF. CDR3 in DNA: TGCAGCGTTGCGGGACAGGGGGCTTACAATGAGCAGTTCTTC.

This clonotype was counted a few times. The rearrangement joins TRBV5-1 to TRBJ2-1; 7 bases line up with TRBD1. V lost 5 bases, J lost 4 bases, and 18 bases stayed unmatched. The CDR3 loop spans 18 amino acids. Germline V gene data show CDR1 as SGHRS and CDR2 as YFSETQ. As DNA, the CDR3 is TGCGCCAGCAGTTCTTACAGGGGCAACCCCCGTCCGTACAATGAGCAGTTCTTC. Protein product: CASSSYRGNPRPYNEQFF.

The genes are TRBV9 and TRBJ2-2, with 8 nucleotides matching TRBD2. After removal of 0 bases from V and 4 bases from J, the junction contained 8 bases not matched to a gene. There are 17 residues in the CDR3. The germline V gene encodes CDR1 SGDLS and CDR2 YYNGEE. The CDR3 loop is CASSVGGDGGATGELFF. The CDR3 region has the DNA TGTGCCAGCAGCGTAGGTGGGGACGGGGGGGCCACCGGGGAGCTGTTTTTT.

This clonotype was counted at least ten times. The chain joins TRBV20-1 to TRBJ2-3; the D is unclear. CDR3 size: 13 residues. CDR1 is DFQATT, CDR2 SNEGSKA, per germline (reference sequence). Trimming stripped 0 bases from V and 6 bases from J, with 10 bases between. CDR3 nucleotides: TGCAGTGCTAGAGATCCCAAGGGTGATACGCAGTATTTT. This gives the protein CSARDPKGDTQYF.

This clonotype turned up a few times. CDR3 sequence (DNA): TGTGCCAGCAGTTCCGGCCGGGACGCCAATGAGCAGTTCTTC. Translated: CASSSGRDANEQFF. The rearrangement joins TRBV2 to TRBJ2-1; the D call may be TRBD1 or TRBD2 (5 bases each). The V and J ends lost 5 bases and 6 bases respectively, with 14 bases between them. Germline V lookup: CDR1 SNHLY, CDR2 FYNNEI. The CDR3 is 14 residues long. Variable domain in full (rest from reference TRBV2 and TRBJ2-1): EPEVTQTPSHQVTQMGQEVILRCVPISNHLYFYWYRQILGQKVEFLVSFYNNEISEKSEIFDDQFSVERPDGSNFTLKIRSTKLEDSAMYFCASSSGRDANEQFFGPGTRLTVL.

This chain connects TRBV7-9 to TRBJ1-4; 7 positions match TRBD1. V lost 5 bases to trimming and J lost 9 bases; unmatched junction nucleotides: 9. Germline V gene sequence: CDR1 SEHNR, CDR2 FQNEAQ (reference sequence). This CDR3 region has 14 residues. CDR3 in DNA: TGTGCCAGCAGCCTCGGACAGGTGGATAAAAAACTGTTTTTT. This sequence encodes CASSLGQVDKKLFF. Based on the CDR3 plus reference TRBV7-9 and TRBJ1-4, the full variable domain is DTGVSQNPRHKITKRGQNVTFRCDPISEHNRLYWYRQTLGQGPEFLTYFQNEAQLEKSRLLSDRFSAERPKGSFSTLEIQRTEQGDSAMYLCASSLGQVDKKLFFGSGTQLSVL.

This clonotype has just a few counts. V and J are TRBV5-1 and TRBJ1-1, with D hard to call. V was clipped by 0 bases and J by 11 bases, with 5 bases between them. This CDR3 has 10 amino acids. From germline, CDR1 is SGHRS and CDR2 YFSETQ. The CDR3: CASSLVNAFF. The CDR3 DNA reads TGCGCCAGCAGCTTGGTAAACGCTTTCTTT.

CDR3 sequence (DNA): TGTGCCAGCAGTTCGCCGGGACAGCATGGCTACACCTTC. Amino acids: CASSSPGQHGYTF. This chain links TRBV27 with TRBJ1-2; 7 nucleotides line up with TRBD1. The germline CDR1 and CDR2 sequences are MNHEY and SMNVEV (reference sequence). J lost 6 bases, V lost 4 bases, and 5 bases had no gene match. The CDR3 covers 13 residues.

This clonotype appeared a few times. The V and J genes are TRBV7-2 and TRBJ1-1; D ambiguous. The V and J ends lost 0 bases and 1 base respectively, with 6 bases between them. Germline CDR1 is SGHTA and CDR2 is FQGNSA. The CDR3 sequence is 14 residues long. The CDR3 DNA sequence: TGTGCCAGCAGCTTAGCGCAGCCGAACACTGAAGCTTTCTTT. Protein product: CASSLAQPNTEAFF.

The CDR3 DNA follows: TGTGCCAGCAGTCTTACCGGGAAGAACGGCTACACCTTC. It yields the protein CASSLTGKNGYTF. V gene TRBV6-1 combines with J gene TRBJ1-2; D remains unclear. CDR3 length equals 13 residues. Germline loops: CDR1 MNHNS, CDR2 SASEGT. Deletions cut 5 bases from V and 8 bases from J, with 15 bases between.

In this sample, this clonotype turned up a few times. The chain combines TRBV4-1 with TRBJ1-5, with 9 bases fitting TRBD1. Trimming at V came to 1 base and at J to 4 bases, leaving 5 bases not matched to a gene. The CDR3 has 16 residues. CDR1 MGHRA and CDR2 YSYEKL come from the germline V gene. The CDR3 sequence is CASSQVGTGRNQPQHF. DNA of the CDR3: TGCGCCAGCAGCCAAGTAGGGACAGGGAGAAATCAGCCCCAGCATTTT.

This chain uses TRBV20-1 with TRBJ2-1; a possible D gene is TRBD1 (6 bases). CDR3 length: 14 residues. From germline, CDR1 is DFQATT and CDR2 SNEGSKA (reference sequence). Trimming stripped 3 bases from V and 7 bases from J, with 16 bases between. The DNA for the CDR3 is TGCAGTGCTAGTAATCCGGGACATCCGAATGAGCAGTTCTTC. Translated: CSASNPGHPNEQFF.

This clonotype appeared a few times. The chain joins TRBV4-3 to TRBJ2-2; D remains ambiguous. The V gene's germline CDR1 is LGHNA and CDR2 YSLEER. The CDR3 is made up of 15 amino acids. Trimming removed 3 bases from V and 6 bases from J, with 14 bases in between. In DNA form, the CDR3 reads TGCGCCAGCAGCCACGACCCCCTAGATGCCGGGGAGCTGTTTTTT. Amino acid sequence: CASSHDPLDAGELFF.